This TCR beta chain was found in a study of blood T cells in healthy people across ages. This CDR3 has 14 amino acids. Per germline, CDR1 SGHRS and CDR2 YFSETQ. V dropped 2 bases and J dropped 0 bases, with 9 bases sitting between them. A second about 6 to 11 cycle PCR used barcoded and J-beta primers. TCRdb ran MiXCR on the 5' RACE reads and lists one entry per CDR3 protein. Of fewer than 600,000 distinct CDR3 sequences detected, around 27% appear once; the ten largest clones hold about 3.9%. This sample was also put to use in a study of T cells of mothers and their children.

This sequence joins TRBV5-1 and TRBJ2-7, with D unclear. This receptor was identified in a boy younger than 10 in good health. The sequenced sample consisted of blood. The CDR3 DNA reads as TGCGCCAGCAGCTTTGGGATAGGCTCCTACGAGCAGTACTTC. This sequence encodes CASSFGIGSYEQYF.